A selection of T cell receptor beta chains follows, all from one sample in a study of CD8 T cells in ankylosing spondylitis. TCRdb reprocessed the 5' RACE reads with MiXCR, giving one entry per CDR3 protein. This table holds 230,000 or so distinct CDR3 sequences, approximately 24% found once. The specimen was blood, either unsorted or a sorted T cell fraction (not recorded which). Every receptor here comes from a male donor with ankylosing spondylitis or in good health (not recorded which). CDR3s include the opening cysteine and the closing phenylalanine or tryptophan. A D gene is named only where the DNA matches it firmly. Not all rows give a size; the values are once, few, many and, for expanded clones, a class.

abundance,v_gene,d_gene,j_gene,CDR3nt,CDR3aa
many,TRBV12-3/TRBV12-4,TRBD2,TRBJ2-7,TGTGCCAGCAAAATAGCGGGGCTCTACGAGCAGTACTTC,CASKIAGLYEQYF
many,TRBV20-1,TRBD2,TRBJ2-7,TGCAGTGCGCGACCTGGACTAGCGGGGAACTACGAGCAGTACTTC,CSARPGLAGNYEQYF
NA,TRBV29-1,NA,TRBJ1-1,TGCAGCGTTGTTTTTCAGAGGAACACTGAAGCTTTCTTT,CSVVFQRNTEAFF
many,TRBV12-3/TRBV12-4,NA,TRBJ2-1,TGTGCCAGCAGCCTTACGACTGAGCAGTTCTTC,CASSLTTEQFF
many,TRBV29-1,TRBD1,TRBJ1-1,TGCAGCTTCAGACAGGGGGCGAACACTGAAGCTTTCTTT,CSFRQGANTEAFF
many,TRBV7-8,NA,TRBJ2-6,TGTGCCAGCAGCTTACTCTCTCGGGGAATAGCCTCTGGGGCCAACGTCCTGACTTTC,CASSLLSRGIASGANVLTF
many,TRBV20-1,NA,TRBJ1-2,TGCAGTGTCAGGCATGTGGCTAACTATGGCTACACCTTC,CSVRHVANYGYTF
many,TRBV12-3/TRBV12-4,NA,TRBJ2-7,TGTGCCAGCAGTTTCGGCGAAGGGAGGTACGAGCAGTACTTC,CASSFGEGRYEQYF
few,TRBV12-3/TRBV12-4,TRBD2,TRBJ2-7,TGTGCCAGCAGCTACGACGGGACTACCTACGAGCAGTACTTC,CASSYDGTTYEQYF
many,TRBV6-1,NA,TRBJ1-1,TGTGCCAGCAGCGATTATGGACAGCCGTGGGACACTGAAGCTTTCTTT,CASSDYGQPWDTEAFF
NA,TRBV25-1,NA,TRBJ2-3,TGTGCCAGCAGTCCGCAGGCTCGAGGAGATACGCAGTATTTT,CASSPQARGDTQYF
many,TRBV7-9,TRBD2,TRBJ2-7,TGTGCCAGCAGCCCCACTAGCGGGGAAGAGCAGTACTTC,CASSPTSGEEQYF
many,TRBV4-1,NA,TRBJ2-4,TGCGCCAGCAGCCAAGTTCCCGGGGGCGCCTTGAACATTCAGTACTTC,CASSQVPGGALNIQYF
NA,TRBV10-3,NA,TRBJ2-7,TGTGCCATCAGTGGGACGGGGACGTACGAGCAGTACTTC,CAISGTGTYEQYF
few,TRBV12-3/TRBV12-4,TRBD1,TRBJ1-2,TGTGCCAGTTCAGGACAGGGTAAAGGCTATGGCTACACCTTC,CASSGQGKGYGYTF
few,TRBV19,TRBD2,TRBJ2-7,TGTGCCAGTAGTCTCCGGACTAGCGGATCCTACGAGCAGTACTTC,CASSLRTSGSYEQYF
NA,TRBV20-1,NA,TRBJ2-7,TGCAGTGCTAGGCCCCTGGGCGGGGCCTCCTACGAGCAGTACTTC,CSARPLGGASYEQYF
NA,TRBV12-3/TRBV12-4,TRBD2,TRBJ2-7,TGTGCCAGCAGTTTGGATAATAGCGGGGGGGCCGAGGAGCAGTACTTC,CASSLDNSGGAEEQYF
many,TRBV6-5,TRBD1,TRBJ1-5,TGTGCCAGCAGTTCCTCGGGGACAGGGGTGCGACCCCAGCATTTT,CASSSSGTGVRPQHF
few,TRBV29-1,NA,TRBJ2-2,TGCAGCGTTGGGCAGGACACCGGGGAGCTGTTTTTT,CSVGQDTGELFF